Here is one T cell receptor (beta chain) with its context. Its antigen is not known. The data stem from a study of long-term antiretroviral therapy in people with HIV. Whole-study results and caveats: Post-ART diversity increased but stayed below transplant donor controls.

CDR1 and CDR2 from the germline V gene are SNHLY and FYNNEI. The CDR3 is made up of 11 amino acids. The V gene lost 4 bases and the J gene lost 2 bases, with 2 bases spanning the gap. Sequencing used immunoSEQ v3.0 at survey level. Only in-frame clones appear in the TCRdb table, and some are missing; sequencing was by immunoSEQ multiplex PCR. The sample gives about 19,000 clones, about 89% of which show up once; 8% to 11% is in the top ten. This receptor was identified in a man in his forties with HIV. The chain combines TRBV2 with TRBJ2-5; D uncertain. Sequenced material: unsorted PBMCs, taken 0.5 years after starting antiretroviral therapy. CDR3 amino acids: CASSAQETQYF. The CDR3 DNA follows: TGTGCCAGCAGTGCGCAAGAGACCCAGTACTTC.